This T cell receptor (beta chain) was observed in a study of blood T cell repertoires in COVID-19. On the study more broadly: Collection of acute and convalescent COVID-19 samples took place in the United States, Italy and Spain. PBMCs, B-cell-depleted T cells, or T cells were the source of the cDNA or gDNA that made up the material.

Germline V lookup: CDR1 SGHRS, CDR2 YFSETQ. The CDR3 loop spans 16 amino acids. J was trimmed by 0 bases and V by 5 bases; bases with no gene match: 5. Authors' analysis steps: For nucleated cells, counts were estimated from reference gene primer amplification. Generated by immunoSEQ multiplex PCR, the TCRdb table keeps only in-frame clones and is missing some. For V, J and clone size, that table is used; D and trimming come from the DNA. The data contain around 25,000 clones, about 85% of them singletons. The rearrangement joins TRBV5-1 to TRBJ2-6; 7 nucleotides match TRBD2. Input material: peripheral blood. The receptor's source is a man aged 65-85 years with acute or convalescent COVID-19. The CDR3 bases are TGCGCCAGCAGTTTAGCGGGTAACTCTGGGGCCAACGTCCTGACTTTC. As protein: CASSLAGNSGANVLTF.